This T cell receptor (beta chain) appears in the sequencing data of a study of blood T cell repertoires in COVID-19. Study background: The cDNA or gDNA used as material had been derived from T cells, B-cell-depleted T cells, or PBMCs.

The CDR3 is 14 residues long. Per the study methods: The assay estimated nucleated cells by amplifying reference gene primers. Generated by immunoSEQ multiplex PCR, the TCRdb table keeps only in-frame clones and is missing some. That table furnishes V, J and clone size, whereas the DNA furnished D and trimming. The repertoire holds under 150,000 clones, almost 70% seen once, with under 2.5% in the top ten. This clonotype was sampled from a woman aged 65 to 85 with acute or convalescent COVID-19. The rearrangement links TRBV21-1 to TRBJ1-1; the table calls TRBD1, which could not be checked here. TRBV21-1 is classified as a pseudogene. Sequencing used peripheral blood. CDR3 sequence reads: CASSLRDRNTEAFF. CDR3 coding DNA: TGTGCCAGCAGCCTCCGGGACAGGAACACTGAAGCTTTCTTT.